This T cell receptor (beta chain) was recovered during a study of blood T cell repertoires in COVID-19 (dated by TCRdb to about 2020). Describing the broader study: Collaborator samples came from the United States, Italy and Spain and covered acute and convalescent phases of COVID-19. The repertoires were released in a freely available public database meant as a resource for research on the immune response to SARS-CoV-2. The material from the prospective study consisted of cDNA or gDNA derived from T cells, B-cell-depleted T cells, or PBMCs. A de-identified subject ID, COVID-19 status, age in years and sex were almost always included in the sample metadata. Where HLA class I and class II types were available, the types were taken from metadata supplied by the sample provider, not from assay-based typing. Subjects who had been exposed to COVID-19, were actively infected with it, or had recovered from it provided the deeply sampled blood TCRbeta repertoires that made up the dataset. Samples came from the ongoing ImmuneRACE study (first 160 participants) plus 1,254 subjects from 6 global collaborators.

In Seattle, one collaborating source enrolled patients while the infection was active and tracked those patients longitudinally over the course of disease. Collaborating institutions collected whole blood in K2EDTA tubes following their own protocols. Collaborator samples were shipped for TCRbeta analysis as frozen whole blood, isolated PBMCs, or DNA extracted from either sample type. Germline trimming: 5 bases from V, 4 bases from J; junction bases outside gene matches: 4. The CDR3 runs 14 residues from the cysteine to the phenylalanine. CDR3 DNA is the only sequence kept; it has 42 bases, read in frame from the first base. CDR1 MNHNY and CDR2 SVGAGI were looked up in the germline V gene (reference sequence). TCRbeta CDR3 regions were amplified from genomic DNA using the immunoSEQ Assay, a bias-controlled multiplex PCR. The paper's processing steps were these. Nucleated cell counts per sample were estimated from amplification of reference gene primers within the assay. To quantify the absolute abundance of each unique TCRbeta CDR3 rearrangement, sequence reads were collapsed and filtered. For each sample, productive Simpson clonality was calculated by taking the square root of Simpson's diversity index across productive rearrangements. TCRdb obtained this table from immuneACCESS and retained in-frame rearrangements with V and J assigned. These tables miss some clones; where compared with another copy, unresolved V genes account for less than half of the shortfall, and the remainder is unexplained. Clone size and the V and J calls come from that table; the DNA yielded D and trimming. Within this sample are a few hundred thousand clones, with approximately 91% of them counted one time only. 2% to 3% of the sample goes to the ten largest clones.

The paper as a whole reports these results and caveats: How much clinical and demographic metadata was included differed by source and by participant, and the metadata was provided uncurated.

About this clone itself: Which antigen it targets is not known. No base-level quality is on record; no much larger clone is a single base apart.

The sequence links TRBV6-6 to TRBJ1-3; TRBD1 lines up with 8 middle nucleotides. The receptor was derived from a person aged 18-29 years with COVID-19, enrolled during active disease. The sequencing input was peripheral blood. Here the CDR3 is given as CASSGQGAGNTIYF. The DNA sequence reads TGTGCCAGCAGTGGACAGGGAGCGGGAAACACCATATATTTT.